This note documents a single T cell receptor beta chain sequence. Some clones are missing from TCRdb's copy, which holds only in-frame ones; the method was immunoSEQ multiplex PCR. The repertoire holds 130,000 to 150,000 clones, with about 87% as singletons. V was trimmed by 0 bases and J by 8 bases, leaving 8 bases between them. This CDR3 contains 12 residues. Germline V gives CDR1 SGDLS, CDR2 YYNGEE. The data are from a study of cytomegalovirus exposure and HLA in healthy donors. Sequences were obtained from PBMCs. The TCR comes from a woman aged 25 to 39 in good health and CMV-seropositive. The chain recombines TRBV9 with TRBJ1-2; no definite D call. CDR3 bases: TGTGCCAGCAGCGTAGGCGGGGTCGGCTACACCTTC. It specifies CASSVGGVGYTF.